Sequencing of this TCR beta chain was carried out in a study of T cell responses to AZD1222 COVID-19 vaccine. Study outcomes and limitations: At baseline, just five to seven AZD1222 recipients tested seropositive. Repertoires were sampled only after the peak T cell response.

Details on this clone: What it binds is unknown.

Libraries were prepared by immunoSEQ multiplex PCR; TCRdb keeps only in-frame clonotypes and omits some of them. The profile shows 90,000 to 120,000 clones, 93% of them singletons. V shed 2 bases and J shed 1 base, with 7 bases lying between them. This CDR3 spans 14 amino acids. The germline gives CDR1 SGDLS, CDR2 YYNGEE. The specimen comprised peripheral blood, sampled on day 0 of AZD1222 vaccination. This chain uses TRBV9 with TRBJ1-3; unclear D gene. The sequence came from an adult in good health. Written as DNA, the CDR3 is TGTGCCAGCAGCGTCCCCGAATCTGGAAACACCATATATTTT. Its protein is CASSVPESGNTIYF. The whole variable domain, remainder taken from reference TRBV9 and TRBJ1-3, is DSGVTQTPKHLITATGQRVTLRCSPRSGDLSVYWYQQSLDQGLQFLIQYYNGEERAKGNILERFSAQQFPDLHSELNLSSLELGDSALYFCASSVPESGNTIYFGEGSWLTVV.